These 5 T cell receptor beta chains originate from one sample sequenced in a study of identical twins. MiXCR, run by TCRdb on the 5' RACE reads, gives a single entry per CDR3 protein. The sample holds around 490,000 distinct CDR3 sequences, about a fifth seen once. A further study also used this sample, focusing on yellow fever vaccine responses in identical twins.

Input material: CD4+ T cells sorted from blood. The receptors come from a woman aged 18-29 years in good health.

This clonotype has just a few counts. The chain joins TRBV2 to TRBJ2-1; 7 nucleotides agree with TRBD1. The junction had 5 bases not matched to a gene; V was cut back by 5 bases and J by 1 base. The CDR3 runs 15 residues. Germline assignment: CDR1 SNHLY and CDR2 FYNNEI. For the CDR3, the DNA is TGTGCCAGCAGTAAGACAGGGAAATCCTACAATGAGCAGTTCTTC. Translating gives CASSKTGKSYNEQFF.

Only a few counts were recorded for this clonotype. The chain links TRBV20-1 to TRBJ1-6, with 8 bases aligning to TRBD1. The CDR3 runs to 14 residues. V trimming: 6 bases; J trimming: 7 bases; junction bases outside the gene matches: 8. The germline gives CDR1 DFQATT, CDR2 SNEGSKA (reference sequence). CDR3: CSAPDRGANSPLHF. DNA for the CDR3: TGCAGTGCACCAGACAGGGGTGCAAATTCACCCCTCCACTTT.

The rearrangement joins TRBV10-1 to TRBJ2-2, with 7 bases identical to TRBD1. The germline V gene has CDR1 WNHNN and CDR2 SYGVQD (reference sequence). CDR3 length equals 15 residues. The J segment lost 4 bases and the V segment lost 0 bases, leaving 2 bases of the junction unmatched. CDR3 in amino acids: CASSESTGSTGELFF. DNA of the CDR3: TGCGCCAGCAGTGAGTCGACAGGGTCCACCGGGGAGCTGTTTTTT.

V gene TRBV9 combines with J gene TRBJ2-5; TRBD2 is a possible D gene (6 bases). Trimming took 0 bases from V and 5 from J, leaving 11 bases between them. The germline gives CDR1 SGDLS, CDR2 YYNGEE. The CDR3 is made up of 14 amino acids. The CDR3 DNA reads TGTGCCAGCAGCGTAGCAGGGAGGTTGGAGACCCAGTACTTC. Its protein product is CASSVAGRLETQYF.

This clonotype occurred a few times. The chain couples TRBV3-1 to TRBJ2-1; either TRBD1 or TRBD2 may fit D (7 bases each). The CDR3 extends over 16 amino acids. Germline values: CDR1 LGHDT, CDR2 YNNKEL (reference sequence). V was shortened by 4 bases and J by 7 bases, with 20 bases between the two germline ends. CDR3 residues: CASSPWTTGRGNEQFF. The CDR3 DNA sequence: TGTGCCAGCAGCCCTTGGACGACAGGGAGGGGGAATGAGCAGTTCTTC.